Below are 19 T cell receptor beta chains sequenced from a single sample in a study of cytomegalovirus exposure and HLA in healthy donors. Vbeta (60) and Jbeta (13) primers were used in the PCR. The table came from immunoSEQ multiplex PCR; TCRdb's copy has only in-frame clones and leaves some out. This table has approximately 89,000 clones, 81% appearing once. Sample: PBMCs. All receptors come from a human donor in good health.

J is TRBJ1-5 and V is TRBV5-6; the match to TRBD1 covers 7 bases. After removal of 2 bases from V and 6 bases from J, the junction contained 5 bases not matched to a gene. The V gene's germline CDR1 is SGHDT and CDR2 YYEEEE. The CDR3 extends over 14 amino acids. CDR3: CASSFGTGAQPQHF. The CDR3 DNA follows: TGTGCCAGCAGCTTCGGAACAGGGGCTCAGCCCCAGCATTTT. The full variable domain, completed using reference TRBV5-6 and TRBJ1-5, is DAGVTQSPTHLIKTRGQQVTLRCSPKSGHDTVSWYQQALGQGPQFIFQYYEEEERQRGNFPDRFSGHQFPNYSSELNVNALLLGDSALYLCASSFGTGAQPQHFGDGTRLSIL.

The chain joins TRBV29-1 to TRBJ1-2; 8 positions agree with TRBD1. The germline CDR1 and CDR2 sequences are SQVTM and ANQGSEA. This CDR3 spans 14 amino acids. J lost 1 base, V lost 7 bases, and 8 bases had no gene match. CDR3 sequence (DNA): TGCAGCGACCGACGGACAGGGAGTAACTATGGCTACACCTTC. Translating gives CSDRRTGSNYGYTF.

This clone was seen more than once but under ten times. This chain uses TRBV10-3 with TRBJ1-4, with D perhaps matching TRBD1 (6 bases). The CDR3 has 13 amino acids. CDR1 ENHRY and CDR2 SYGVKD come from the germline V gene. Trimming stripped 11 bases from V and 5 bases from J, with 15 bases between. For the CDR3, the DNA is TGTGCCGCGGGGGCAGGGCTAAATGAAAAACTGTTTTTT. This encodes CAAGAGLNEKLFF.

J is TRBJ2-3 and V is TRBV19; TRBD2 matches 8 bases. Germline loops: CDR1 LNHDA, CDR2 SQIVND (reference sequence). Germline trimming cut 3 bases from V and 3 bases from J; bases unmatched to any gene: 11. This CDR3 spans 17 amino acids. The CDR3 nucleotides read TGTGCCAGTAGTATGGCGGAACGGGAGGGCGAGACAGATACGCAGTATTTT. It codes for CASSMAEREGETDTQYF. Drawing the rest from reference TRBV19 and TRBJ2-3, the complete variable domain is DGGITQSPKYLFRKEGQNVTLSCEQNLNHDAMYWYRQDPGQGLRLIYYSQIVNDFQKGDIAEGYSVSREKKESFPLTVTSAQKNPTAFYLCASSMAEREGETDTQYFGPGTRLTVL.

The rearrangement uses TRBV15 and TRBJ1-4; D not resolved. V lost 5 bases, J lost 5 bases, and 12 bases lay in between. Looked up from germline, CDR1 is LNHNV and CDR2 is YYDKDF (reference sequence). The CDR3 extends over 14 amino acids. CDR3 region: CATSPRSDNEKLFF. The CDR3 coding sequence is TGTGCCACCAGCCCTAGGAGTGACAATGAAAAACTGTTTTTT.

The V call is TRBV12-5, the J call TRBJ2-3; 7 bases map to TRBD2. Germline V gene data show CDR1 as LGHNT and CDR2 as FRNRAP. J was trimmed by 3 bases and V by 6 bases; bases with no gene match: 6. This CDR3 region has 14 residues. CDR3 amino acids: CASGVGGGTDTQYF. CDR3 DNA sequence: TGTGCTAGTGGAGTGGGGGGGGGTACAGATACGCAGTATTTT.

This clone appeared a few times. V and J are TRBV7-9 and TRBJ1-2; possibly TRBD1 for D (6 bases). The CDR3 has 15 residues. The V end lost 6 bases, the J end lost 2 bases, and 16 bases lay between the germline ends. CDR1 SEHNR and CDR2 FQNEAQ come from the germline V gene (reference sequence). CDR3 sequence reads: CASSRAGEGNYGYTF. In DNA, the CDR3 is TGTGCCAGCAGTCGAGCAGGGGAAGGAAACTATGGCTACACCTTC.

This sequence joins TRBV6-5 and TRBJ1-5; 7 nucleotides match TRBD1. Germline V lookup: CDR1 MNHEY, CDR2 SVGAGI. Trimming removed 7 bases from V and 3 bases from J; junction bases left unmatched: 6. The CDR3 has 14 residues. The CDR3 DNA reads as TGTGCCAGCAAGCCAACAGGGGACAATCAGCCCCAGCATTTT. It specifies CASKPTGDNQPQHF.

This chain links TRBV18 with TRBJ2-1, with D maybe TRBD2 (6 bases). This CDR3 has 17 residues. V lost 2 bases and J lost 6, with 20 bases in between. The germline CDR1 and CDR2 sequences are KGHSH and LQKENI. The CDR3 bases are TGTGCCAGCTCACCAGGGGTCGGGGGAACACTAAGCAATGAGCAGTTCTTC. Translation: CASSPGVGGTLSNEQFF.

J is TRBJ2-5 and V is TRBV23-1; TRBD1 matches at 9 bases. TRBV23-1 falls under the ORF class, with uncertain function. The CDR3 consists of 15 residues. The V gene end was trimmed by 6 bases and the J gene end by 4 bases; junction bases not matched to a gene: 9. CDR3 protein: CASSFDRGLGETQYF. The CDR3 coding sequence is TGCGCCAGCAGCTTCGACAGGGGGTTGGGAGAGACCCAGTACTTC.

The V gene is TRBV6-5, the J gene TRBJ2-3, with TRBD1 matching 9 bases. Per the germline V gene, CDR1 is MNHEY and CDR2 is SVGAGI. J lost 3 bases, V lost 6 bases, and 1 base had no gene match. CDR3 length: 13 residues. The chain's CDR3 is CASRGTGTDTQYF. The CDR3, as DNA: TGTGCCAGCAGGGGGACAGGGACAGATACGCAGTATTTT.

The CDR3 bases are TGTGCCAGCAGCTTGGGTAGCGGGGGTCACACCGGGGAGCTGTTTTTT. It encodes CASSLGSGGHTGELFF. V gene TRBV7-2 combines with J gene TRBJ2-2; 9 nucleotides align to TRBD2. Germline CDR1 and CDR2: SGHTA and FQGNSA. The CDR3 covers 16 residues. With 3 bases clipped from V and 3 bases from J, the junction kept 5 bases outside the gene matches. The variable domain in full, with the rest retrieved from reference TRBV7-2 and TRBJ2-2, is GAGVSQSPSNKVTEKGKDVELRCDPISGHTALYWYRQSLGQGLEFLIYFQGNSAPDKSGLPSDRFSAERTGGSVSTLTIQRTQQEDSAVYLCASSLGSGGHTGELFFGEGSRLTVL.

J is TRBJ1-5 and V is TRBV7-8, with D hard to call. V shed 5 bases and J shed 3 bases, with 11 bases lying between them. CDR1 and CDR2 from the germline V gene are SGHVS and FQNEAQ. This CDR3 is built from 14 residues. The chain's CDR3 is CASSLTGFNQPQHF. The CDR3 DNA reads TGTGCCAGCAGCCTAACGGGGTTCAATCAGCCCCAGCATTTT.

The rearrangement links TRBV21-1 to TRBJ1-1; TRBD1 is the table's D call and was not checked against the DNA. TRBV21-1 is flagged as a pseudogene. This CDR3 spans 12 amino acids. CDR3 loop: CASSNQGRKAFF. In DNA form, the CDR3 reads TGTGCCAGCAGCAACCAGGGAAGGAAAGCTTTCTTT.

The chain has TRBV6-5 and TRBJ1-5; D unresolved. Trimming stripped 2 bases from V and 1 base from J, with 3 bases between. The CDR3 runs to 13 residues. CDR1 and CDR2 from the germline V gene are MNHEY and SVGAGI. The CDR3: CASSYTSNQPQHF. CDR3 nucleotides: TGTGCCAGCAGTTACACAAGCAATCAGCCCCAGCATTTT.

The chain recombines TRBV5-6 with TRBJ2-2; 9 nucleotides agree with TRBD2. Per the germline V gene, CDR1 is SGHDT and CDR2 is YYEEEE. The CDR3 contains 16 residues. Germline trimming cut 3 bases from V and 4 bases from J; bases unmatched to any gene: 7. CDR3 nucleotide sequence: TGTGCCAGCAGCTCCTTGCGGGGGGGACCCACCGGGGAGCTGTTTTTT. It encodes CASSSLRGGPTGELFF.

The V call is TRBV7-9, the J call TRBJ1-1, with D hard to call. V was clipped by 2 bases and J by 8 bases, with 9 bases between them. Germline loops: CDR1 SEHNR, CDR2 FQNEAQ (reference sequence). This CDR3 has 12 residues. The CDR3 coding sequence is TGTGCCAGCAGCTTATTACCCAGGGAAGCTTTCTTT. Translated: CASSLLPREAFF.

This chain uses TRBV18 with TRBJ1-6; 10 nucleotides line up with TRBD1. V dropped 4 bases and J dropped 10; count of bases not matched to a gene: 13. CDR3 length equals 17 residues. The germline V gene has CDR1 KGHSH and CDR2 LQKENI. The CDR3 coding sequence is TGTGCCAGCTCACGGATCTCTTCCGGGACAGGGGACTCACCCCTCCACTTT. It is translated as CASSRISSGTGDSPLHF.

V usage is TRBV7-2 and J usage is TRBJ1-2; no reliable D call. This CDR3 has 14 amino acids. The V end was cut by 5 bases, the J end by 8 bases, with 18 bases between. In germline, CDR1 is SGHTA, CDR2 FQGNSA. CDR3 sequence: CASSPEGRDVGYTF. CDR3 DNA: TGTGCCAGCAGCCCCGAAGGGAGGGATGTCGGCTACACCTTC.